Detailed here is one T cell receptor beta chain. Its antigen is not known. This entry belongs to a study of T cells in Graves' hyperthyroidism and ophthalmopathy. Broader study findings: Also found in blood were most expanded thyroid clonotypes above 0.001. Researchers report that a 13 V-J model separated ophthalmopathy from stable hyperthyroidism.

Authors of the study amplified TCR beta CDR3 regions from RNA transcripts. The HTBI primer set served for first-round RT-PCR of the TCR CDR3. TCRdb re-called the multiplex PCR reads through MiXCR, storing one row per CDR3 protein. The sample has under 350,000 distinct CDR3 sequences, roughly an eighth seen once. V was pared by 5 bases and J by 0 bases, with 9 bases of the junction left unmatched. The CDR3 is 19 residues long. Germline assignment: CDR1 MGHRA and CDR2 YSYEKL. Patients showing uncontrolled infection, other autoimmune disease, pregnancy or lactation were ineligible. Thyroid ultrasound, orbital computed tomography, clinical symptoms, and serum thyroxine and TRAb underpinned diagnoses.

The source of this sequence is a woman in her forties with Graves' hyperthyroidism. The sequenced material came from blood. J is TRBJ2-1 and V is TRBV4-1; 14 bases fit TRBD2. CDR3 sequence reads: CASSVRGLAGVSSYNEQFF. As DNA, the CDR3 is TGCGCCAGCAGCGTTCGGGGACTAGCGGGAGTCAGCTCCTACAATGAGCAGTTCTTC.